The entry below gives a single TCR beta chain sequence along with its context. As yet, its antigen is unknown. The sample belongs to a study of CD8 T cells in ankylosing spondylitis. General observations from the study: Ankylosing spondylitis blood appeared to be characterized by a TCR beta motif of eight or nine highly homologous variants.

Germline V lookup: CDR1 LGHDT, CDR2 YNNKEL (reference sequence). The CDR3 spans 15 residues. With 3 bases clipped from V and 7 bases from J, the junction kept 5 bases outside the gene matches. Each CDR3 protein gets one entry after TCRdb re-called the 5' RACE reads with MiXCR. The table includes roughly 160,000 distinct CDR3 sequences, 11% detected once. The chain couples TRBV3-1 to TRBJ2-1; 11 bases agree with TRBD2. The clonotype comes from a male donor with ankylosing spondylitis or in good health (not recorded which). The source material was blood, either unsorted or a sorted T cell fraction (not recorded which). In DNA, the CDR3 is TGTGCCAGCAGCCAGGGACTAGCGGAAGGGAATGAGCAGTTCTTC. Amino acids: CASSQGLAEGNEQFF.